This T cell receptor beta chain was sequenced in a study of cytomegalovirus exposure and HLA in healthy donors. Broader study findings: What a later analysis reportedly showed was that an Asian-associated ancestry cluster had fewer N-insertions than the approximately 700-donor mean.

This clone showed up just a few times. Its antigen is still unknown. There are 11 residues in the CDR3. The V gene's germline CDR1 is KGHSH and CDR2 LQKENI. V gave up 2 bases and J gave up 9 bases, with 8 bases separating them. Participants comprised healthy donors of bone marrow. 60 Vbeta and 13 Jbeta primers were used in PCR. Data came from immunoSEQ multiplex PCR; TCRdb stores just in-frame clones and leaves some out. The sample records roughly 130,000 clones, 8% to 9.5% being singletons. The chain couples TRBV18 to TRBJ2-7; D possibly corresponds to TRBD1 (6 bases). The sequencing sample was made of PBMCs. The TCR originated in a man aged 35 to 55 in good health and CMV-seronegative. Here the CDR3 reads CASSPGTSQYF. In DNA form, the CDR3 reads TGTGCCAGCTCACCAGGGACATCGCAGTACTTC.